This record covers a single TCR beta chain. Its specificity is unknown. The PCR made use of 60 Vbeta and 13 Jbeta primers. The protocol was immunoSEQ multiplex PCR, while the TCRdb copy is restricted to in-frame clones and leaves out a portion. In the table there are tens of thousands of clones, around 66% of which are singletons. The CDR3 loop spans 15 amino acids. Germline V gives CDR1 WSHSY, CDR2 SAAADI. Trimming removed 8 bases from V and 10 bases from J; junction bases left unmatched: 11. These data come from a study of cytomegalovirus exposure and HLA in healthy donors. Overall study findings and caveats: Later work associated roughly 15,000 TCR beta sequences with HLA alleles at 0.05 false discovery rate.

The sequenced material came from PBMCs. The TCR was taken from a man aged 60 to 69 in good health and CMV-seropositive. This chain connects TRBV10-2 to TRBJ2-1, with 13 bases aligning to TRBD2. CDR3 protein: CASVPTSGGEGEQFF. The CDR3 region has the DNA TGCGCCAGCGTTCCAACTAGCGGGGGGGAGGGGGAGCAGTTCTTC.